This entry features one TCR beta chain sequence. Its antigen is as yet unknown. These data come from a study of graft-versus-host responses after intestinal transplantation. The overall study: Multivisceral, liver-intestinal, or isolated intestinal grafts were transplanted into recipients. Overall study findings and caveats: Recipient marrow showed GvH clones, some seen first in ileum or blood. High graft-versus-host to host-versus-graft T cell clonal ratios marked allografts of patients with graft-donor macrochimerism. Association was observed between peak circulating GvH clone levels and early post-transplant HvG declines.

Only in-frame clones appear in the TCRdb table, and some are missing; sequencing was by immunoSEQ multiplex PCR. The repertoire includes roughly 110,000 clones, about 92% of them detected once, and more than 0.95% sits in the top ten. The V gene's germline CDR1 is MNHEY and CDR2 SMNVEV (reference sequence). The CDR3 spans 15 residues. Trimming cost V 0 bases and J 2 bases; bases outside gene matches: 4. The chain joins TRBV27 to TRBJ2-7, with TRBD2 identical over 7 bases. The receptor comes from a human donor who was the organ donor for an intestinal transplant. The input for sequencing was unstimulated CD8+ T cells sorted from spleen or lymph node cells, taken before transplant. In nucleotides, the CDR3 is TGTGCCAGCAGTTTATCGGGGGGGGTAACCTACGAGCAGTACTTC. Its translation: CASSLSGGVTYEQYF.